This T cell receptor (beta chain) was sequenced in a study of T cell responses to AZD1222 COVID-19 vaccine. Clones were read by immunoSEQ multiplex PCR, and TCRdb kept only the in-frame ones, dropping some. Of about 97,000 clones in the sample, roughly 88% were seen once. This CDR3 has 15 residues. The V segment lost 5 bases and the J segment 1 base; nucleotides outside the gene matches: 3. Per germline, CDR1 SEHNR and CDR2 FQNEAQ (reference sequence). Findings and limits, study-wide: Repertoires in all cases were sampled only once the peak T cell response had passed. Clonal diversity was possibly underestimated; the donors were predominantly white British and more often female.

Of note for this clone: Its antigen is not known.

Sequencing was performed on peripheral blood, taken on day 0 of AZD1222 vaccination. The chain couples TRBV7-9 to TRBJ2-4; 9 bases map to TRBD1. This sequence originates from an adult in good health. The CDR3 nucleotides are TGTGCCAGCAGCCCGGACAGGGGCGCCAAAAACATTCAGTACTTC. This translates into CASSPDRGAKNIQYF.